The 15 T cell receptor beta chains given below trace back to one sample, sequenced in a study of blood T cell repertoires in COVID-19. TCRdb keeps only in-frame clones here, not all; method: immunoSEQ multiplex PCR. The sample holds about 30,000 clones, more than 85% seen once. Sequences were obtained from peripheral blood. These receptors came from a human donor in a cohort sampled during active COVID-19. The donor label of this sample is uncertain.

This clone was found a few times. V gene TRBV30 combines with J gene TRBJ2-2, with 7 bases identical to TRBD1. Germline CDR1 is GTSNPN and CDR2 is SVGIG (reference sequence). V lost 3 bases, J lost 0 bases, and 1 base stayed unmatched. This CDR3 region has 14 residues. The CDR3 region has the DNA TGTGCCTGGAGAGGACAGGCGAACACCGGGGAGCTGTTTTTT. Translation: CAWRGQANTGELFF.

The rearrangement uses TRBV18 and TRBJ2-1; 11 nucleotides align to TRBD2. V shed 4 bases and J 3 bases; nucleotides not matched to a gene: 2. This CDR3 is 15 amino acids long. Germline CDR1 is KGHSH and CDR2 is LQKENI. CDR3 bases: TGTGCCAGCTCACTAGCGGGAGGGAACTACAATGAGCAGTTCTTC. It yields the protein CASSLAGGNYNEQFF.

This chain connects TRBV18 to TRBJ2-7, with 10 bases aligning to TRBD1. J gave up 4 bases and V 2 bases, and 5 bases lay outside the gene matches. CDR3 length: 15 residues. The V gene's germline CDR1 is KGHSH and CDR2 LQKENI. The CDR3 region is CASSPGGTGVYEQYF. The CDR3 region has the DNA TGTGCCAGCTCACCAGGCGGGACAGGGGTGTACGAGCAGTACTTC.

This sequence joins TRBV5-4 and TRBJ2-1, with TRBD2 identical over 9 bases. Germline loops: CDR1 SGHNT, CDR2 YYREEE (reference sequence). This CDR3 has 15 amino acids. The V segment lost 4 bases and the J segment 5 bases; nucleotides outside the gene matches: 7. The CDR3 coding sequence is TGTGCCAGCAGCACCCGGACTAGCGACAACAATGAGCAGTTCTTC. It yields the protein CASSTRTSDNNEQFF.

CDR3 nucleotide sequence: TGTGCCAGCAGCGAGGGGATTAGCGGAAACACAGATACGCAGTATTTT. Amino acids: CASSEGISGNTDTQYF. The chain employs TRBV9 and TRBJ2-3, with D possibly TRBD2 on 6 matching bases. Germline CDR1 SGDLS, CDR2 YYNGEE. Trimming stripped 3 bases from V and 2 bases from J, with 16 bases between. The CDR3 has 16 amino acids.

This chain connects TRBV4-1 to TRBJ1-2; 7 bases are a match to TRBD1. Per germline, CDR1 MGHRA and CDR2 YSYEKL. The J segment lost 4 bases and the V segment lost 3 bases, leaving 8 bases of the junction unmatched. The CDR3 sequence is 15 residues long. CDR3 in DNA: TGCGCCAGCAGCCAGATGACAGGGTCCCTCTATGGCTACACCTTC. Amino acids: CASSQMTGSLYGYTF.

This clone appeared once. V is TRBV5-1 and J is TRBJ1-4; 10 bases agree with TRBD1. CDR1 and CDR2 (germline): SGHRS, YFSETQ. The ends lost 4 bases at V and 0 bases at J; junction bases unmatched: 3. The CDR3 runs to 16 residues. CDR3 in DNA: TGCGCCAGCAGCATTGGGACAGGGGCAACTAATGAAAAACTGTTTTTT. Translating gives CASSIGTGATNEKLFF.

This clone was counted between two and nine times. CDR3 bases: TGTGCCAGTGCGCTAAGGGGTGGCAATCAGCCCCAGCATTTT. It yields the protein CASALRGGNQPQHF. The gene calls are TRBV19 and TRBJ1-5, with D maybe TRBD1 (5 bases). The CDR3 sequence is 14 residues long. The V end lost 8 bases, the J end lost 2 bases, and 13 bases lay between the germline ends. Germline CDR1 LNHDA, CDR2 SQIVND (reference sequence).

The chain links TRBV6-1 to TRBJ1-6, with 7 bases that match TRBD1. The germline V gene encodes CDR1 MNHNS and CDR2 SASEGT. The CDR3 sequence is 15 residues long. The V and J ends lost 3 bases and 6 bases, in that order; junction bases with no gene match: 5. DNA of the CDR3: TGTGCCAGCAGTGACCCTTCAGGGGGTAATTCACCCCTCCACTTT. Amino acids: CASSDPSGGNSPLHF.

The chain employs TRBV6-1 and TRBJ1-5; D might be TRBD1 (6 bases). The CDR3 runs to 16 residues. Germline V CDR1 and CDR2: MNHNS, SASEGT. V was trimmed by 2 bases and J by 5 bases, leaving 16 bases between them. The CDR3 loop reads CASSEYRRQADQPQHF. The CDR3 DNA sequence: TGTGCCAGCAGTGAATATCGGAGACAGGCAGATCAGCCCCAGCATTTT.

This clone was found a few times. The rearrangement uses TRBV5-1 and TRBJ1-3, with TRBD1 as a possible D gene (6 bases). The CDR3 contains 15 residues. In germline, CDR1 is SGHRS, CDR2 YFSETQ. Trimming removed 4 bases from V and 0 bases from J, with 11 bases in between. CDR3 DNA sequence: TGCGCCAGCAGCCCTGGGGGCAGCTCTGGAAACACCATATATTTT. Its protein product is CASSPGGSSGNTIYF.

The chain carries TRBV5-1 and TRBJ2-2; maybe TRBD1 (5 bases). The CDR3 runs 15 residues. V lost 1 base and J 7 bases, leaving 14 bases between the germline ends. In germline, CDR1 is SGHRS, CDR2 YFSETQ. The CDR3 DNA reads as TGCGCCAGCAGCTTGAGGGCCTCAACAGGCGGGGAGCTGTTTTTT. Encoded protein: CASSLRASTGGELFF.

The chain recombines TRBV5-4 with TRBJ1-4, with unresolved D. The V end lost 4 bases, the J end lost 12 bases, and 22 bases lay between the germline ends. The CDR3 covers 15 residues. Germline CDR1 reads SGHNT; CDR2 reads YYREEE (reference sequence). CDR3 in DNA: TGTGCCAGCAGCAACCCCGGGAGTACCCTTGGGGAACTGTTTTTT. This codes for CASSNPGSTLGELFF. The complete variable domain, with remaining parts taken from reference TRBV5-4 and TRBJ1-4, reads ETGVTQSPTHLIKTRGQQVTLRCSSQSGHNTVSWYQQALGQGPQFIFQYYREEENGRGNFPPRFSGLQFPNYSSELNVNALELDDSALYLCASSNPGSTLGELFFGSGTQLSVL.

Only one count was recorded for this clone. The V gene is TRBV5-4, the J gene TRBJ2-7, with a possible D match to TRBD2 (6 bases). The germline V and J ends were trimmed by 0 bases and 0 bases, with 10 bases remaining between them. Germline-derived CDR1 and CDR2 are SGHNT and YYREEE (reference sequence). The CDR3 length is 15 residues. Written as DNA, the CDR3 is TGTGCCAGCAGCTTGGACGGGAGAACCTCCTACGAGCAGTACTTC. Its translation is CASSLDGRTSYEQYF.

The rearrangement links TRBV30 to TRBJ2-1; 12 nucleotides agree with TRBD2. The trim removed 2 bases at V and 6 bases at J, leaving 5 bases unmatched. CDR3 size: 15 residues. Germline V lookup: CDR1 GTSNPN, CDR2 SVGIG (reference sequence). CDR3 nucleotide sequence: TGTGCCTGGAGTAACGGACTAGCGGGGAGCAATGAGCAGTTCTTC. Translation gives CAWSNGLAGSNEQFF. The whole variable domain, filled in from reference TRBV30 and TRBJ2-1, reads SQTIHQWPATLVQPVGSPLSLECTVEGTSNPNLYWYRQAAGRGLQLLFYSVGIGQISSEVPQNLSASRPQDRQFILSSKKLLLSDSGFYLCAWSNGLAGSNEQFFGPGTRLTVL.